The clone carrying this TCR beta chain showed up just a few times. Its antigen is unknown. A read error is possible here, since a much larger clone lies one base away. This sample was taken from a study of T cells in Graves' hyperthyroidism and ophthalmopathy. Study information: Upon initial diagnosis and before any treatment, peripheral blood was collected.

The germline gives CDR1 SGHTA, CDR2 FQGNSA. Trimming removed 5 bases at V and 4 bases at J, with 11 bases between. The CDR3 is made up of 13 amino acids. TCR beta CDR3 region amplification was performed from RNA transcripts. TCR CDR3 regions were first amplified by RT-PCR with HTBI primers. TCRdb called the multiplex PCR reads again in MiXCR, with one record for every CDR3 protein. The sample yields 350,000 or so distinct CDR3 sequences, around a sixth seen once. Ophthalmopathy patients all had a Clinical Activity Score of at least 3, a NOSPECS grade of at least 4 and disease under 3 months old. Study results and caveats: Before onset, by a median of around 6.1 months, the model predicted ophthalmopathy.

Sequenced: blood. V is TRBV7-2 and J is TRBJ1-2; the D is unclear. This receptor was taken from a woman between 40 and 55 years old with Graves' ophthalmopathy. The CDR3 region has the DNA TGTGCCAGCAGCCTGACATGGTCCTATGGCTACACCTTC. Translated: CASSLTWSYGYTF. The whole variable domain, remainder taken from reference TRBV7-2 and TRBJ1-2, is GAGVSQSPSNKVTEKGKDVELRCDPISGHTALYWYRQSLGQGLEFLIYFQGNSAPDKSGLPSDRFSAERTGGSVSTLTIQRTQQEDSAVYLCASSLTWSYGYTFGSGTRLTVV.